This T cell receptor beta chain was retrieved from a study of PD-L1 blockade in urothelial cancer. Background on the study: The patients had undergone anywhere from 0 to 3 prior chemotherapy regimens. Study-wide points: Patients with durable benefit had greater blood expansion of tumor-associated TCR clones 3 weeks into treatment.

Each PCR received spiked synthetic TCR analog templates. Clones were read by immunoSEQ multiplex PCR, and TCRdb kept only the in-frame ones, dropping some. The data contain tens of thousands of clones, 82% of them seen just once; the ten biggest clones take up 1.5% to 2%. CDR3 length: 13 residues. V lost 2 bases and J 8 bases, leaving 9 bases between the germline ends. CDR1 and CDR2 (germline): MNHEY, SVGAGI. Note on this clone: What it binds is unknown.

Time point of the sample: peripheral blood 6 weeks after treatment start. Each patient's cancer was a locally advanced or metastatic urothelial carcinoma. Sequenced here: PBMCs, sampled around atezolizumab (anti-PD-L1) treatment. This sequence joins TRBV6-5 and TRBJ2-2; D gene uncertain. This receptor was taken from a man between 65 and 79 years old with urothelial cancer. The CDR3, as DNA: TGTGCCAGCAGTTACCTCACAGCTGGGGAGCTGTTTTTT. As protein: CASSYLTAGELFF.